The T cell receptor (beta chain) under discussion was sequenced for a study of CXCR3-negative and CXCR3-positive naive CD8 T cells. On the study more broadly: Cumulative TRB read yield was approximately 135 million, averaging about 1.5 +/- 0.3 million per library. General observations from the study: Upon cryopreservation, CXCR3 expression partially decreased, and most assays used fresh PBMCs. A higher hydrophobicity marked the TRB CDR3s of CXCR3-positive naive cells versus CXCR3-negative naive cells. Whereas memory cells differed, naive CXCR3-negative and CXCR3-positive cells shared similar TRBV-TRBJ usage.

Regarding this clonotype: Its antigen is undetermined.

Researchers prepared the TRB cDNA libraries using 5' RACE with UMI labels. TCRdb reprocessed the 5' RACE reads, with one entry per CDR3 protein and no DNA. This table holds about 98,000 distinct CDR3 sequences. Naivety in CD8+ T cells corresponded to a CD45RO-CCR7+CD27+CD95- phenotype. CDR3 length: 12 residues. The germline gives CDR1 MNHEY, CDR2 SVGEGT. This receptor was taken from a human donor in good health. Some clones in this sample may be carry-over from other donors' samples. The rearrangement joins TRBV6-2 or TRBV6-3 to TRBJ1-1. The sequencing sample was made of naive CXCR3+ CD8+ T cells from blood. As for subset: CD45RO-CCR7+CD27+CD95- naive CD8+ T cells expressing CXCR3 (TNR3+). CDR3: CASSFRDTEAFF.